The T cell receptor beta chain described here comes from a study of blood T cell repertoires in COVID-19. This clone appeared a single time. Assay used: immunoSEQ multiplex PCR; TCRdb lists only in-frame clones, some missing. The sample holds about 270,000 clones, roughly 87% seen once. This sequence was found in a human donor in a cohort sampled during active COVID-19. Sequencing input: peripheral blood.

CDR3 sequence reads: CASSAPDRPPNAFF. CDR3 in DNA: TGTGCCAGCAGCGCTCCCGACAGACCCCCGAACGCTTTCTTT. V usage is TRBV7-9 and J usage is TRBJ1-1; possible D gene TRBD1, 5 bases. The ends were cut back, 5 bases at V and 11 bases at J, with 21 bases in the middle. CDR1 is SEHNR and CDR2 is FQNEAQ in the germline V gene (reference sequence). This CDR3 is 14 amino acids long.